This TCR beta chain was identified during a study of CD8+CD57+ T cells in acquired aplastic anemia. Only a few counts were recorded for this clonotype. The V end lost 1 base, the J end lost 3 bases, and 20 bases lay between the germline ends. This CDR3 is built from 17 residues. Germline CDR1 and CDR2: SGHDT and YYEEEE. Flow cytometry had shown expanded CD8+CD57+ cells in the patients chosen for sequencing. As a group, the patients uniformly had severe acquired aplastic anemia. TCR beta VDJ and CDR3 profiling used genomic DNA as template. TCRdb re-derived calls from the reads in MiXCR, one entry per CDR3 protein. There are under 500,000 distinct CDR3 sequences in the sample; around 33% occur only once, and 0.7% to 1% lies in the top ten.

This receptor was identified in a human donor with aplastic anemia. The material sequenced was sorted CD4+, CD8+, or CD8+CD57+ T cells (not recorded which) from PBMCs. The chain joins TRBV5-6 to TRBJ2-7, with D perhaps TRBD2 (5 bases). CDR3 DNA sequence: TGTGCCAGCAGCTTGCCGGGAACGGACTTTCTTGGCTACGAGCAGTACTTC. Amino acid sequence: CASSLPGTDFLGYEQYF.